The 16 T cell receptor beta chains listed next were all sequenced from one sample in a study of cytomegalovirus exposure and HLA in healthy donors. The PCR ran on 60 Vbeta and 13 Jbeta primers. Assay: immunoSEQ multiplex PCR; the TCRdb copy retains only in-frame clones and omits some. In the table there are approximately 94,000 clones, approximately 80% of which are singletons. Sequencing input: PBMCs. The receptor source for this set is a young man in good health and CMV-seropositive.

The gene calls are TRBV2 and TRBJ1-6; D is possibly TRBD1 (5 bases). CDR1 SNHLY and CDR2 FYNNEI come from the germline V gene. Trimming left V 7 bases short and J 7 bases short, with 14 bases between. The length of the CDR3 is 14 residues. As DNA, the CDR3 is TGTGCCAGCAAAAGGGGCCCTAGGAATTCACCCCTCCACTTT. As protein: CASKRGPRNSPLHF.

V and J are TRBV4-2 and TRBJ2-2; TRBD2 matches at 9 bases. Germline lookup yields CDR1 LGHNA and CDR2 YNFKEQ. CDR3 length: 18 residues. The V segment lost 7 bases and the J segment 7 bases; nucleotides outside the gene matches: 19. The chain's CDR3 is CASNPRPQGSGSGGELFF. The DNA of the CDR3 is TGTGCCAGCAACCCGAGGCCCCAGGGTAGCGGGAGCGGCGGGGAGCTGTTTTTT.

The genes are TRBV30 and TRBJ1-5; tentative D call: TRBD1 (6 bases). Germline V CDR1 and CDR2: GTSNPN, SVGIG (reference sequence). This CDR3 contains 14 residues. The germline V and J ends were trimmed by 2 bases and 7 bases, with 15 bases remaining between them. The CDR3 loop reads CAWSPGTREQPQHF. The CDR3, as DNA: TGTGCCTGGAGTCCGGGGACACGAGAACAGCCCCAGCATTTT.

V gene TRBV7-9 combines with J gene TRBJ2-5; TRBD2 aligns across 7 bases. With 5 bases clipped from V and 4 bases from J, the junction kept 13 bases outside the gene matches. Germline values: CDR1 SEHNR, CDR2 FQNEAQ (reference sequence). This CDR3 has 16 residues. CDR3 region: CASSRRRGGFGETQYF. CDR3 in DNA: TGTGCCAGCAGCCGACGTCGGGGAGGGTTTGGAGAGACCCAGTACTTC.

The table lists this clone with a few counts. The chain has TRBV5-3 and TRBJ2-7; TRBD2 is a possible D gene (5 bases). TRBV5-3 is assigned to the ORF class and has an uncertain function. The germline V and J ends were trimmed by 4 bases and 0 bases, with 17 bases remaining between them. CDR3 length equals 16 residues. The DNA of the CDR3 is TGTGCCAGAAGCCCCCGAGCGGTCACATACTCCTACGAGCAGTACGTC. It is translated as CARSPRAVTYSYEQYV.

This clone occurred once. The rearrangement links TRBV4-1 to TRBJ1-5; D unclear. Germline V gene data show CDR1 as MGHRA and CDR2 as YSYEKL. Deletions cut 3 bases from V and 6 bases from J, with 12 bases between. The CDR3 is 14 residues long. The CDR3 loop reads CASSQAGRGQPQHF. The DNA of the CDR3 is TGCGCCAGCAGCCAGGCTGGACGGGGTCAGCCCCAGCATTTT.

The rearrangement uses TRBV4-1 and TRBJ1-1; 10 nucleotides match TRBD1. There are 13 residues in the CDR3. Losses at the gene ends were 4 bases for V and 5 bases for J; bases not matched to a gene: 1. Germline loops: CDR1 MGHRA, CDR2 YSYEKL. The CDR3, as DNA: TGCGCCAGCAGCCGGACAGGGGGGACTGAAGCTTTCTTT. It yields the protein CASSRTGGTEAFF.

This rearrangement joins TRBV7-6 to TRBJ1-2; 9 bases match TRBD1. J gave up 5 bases and V 0 bases, and 10 bases lay outside the gene matches. The CDR3 spans 17 residues. Per germline, CDR1 SGHVS and CDR2 FNYEAQ. CDR3 bases: TGTGCCAGCAGCTTAGCGAAAGGGACAGGGTCACGGTATGGCTACACCTTC. Amino acids: CASSLAKGTGSRYGYTF. Full variable domain (rest looked up from reference TRBV7-6 and TRBJ1-2): GAGVSQSPRYKVTKRGQDVALRCDPISGHVSLYWYRQALGQGPEFLTYFNYEAQQDKSGLPNDRFSAERPEGSISTLTIQRTEQRDSAMYRCASSLAKGTGSRYGYTFGSGTRLTVV.

V and J are TRBV9 and TRBJ1-2; tentative D call: TRBD1 (5 bases). The CDR3 sequence is 12 residues long. CDR1 SGDLS and CDR2 YYNGEE come from the germline V gene. Trimming pared 5 bases from V and 5 bases from J, leaving 10 bases between. The CDR3 DNA is TGTGCCAGCAGGGCCCGGGGGTATGGCTACACCTTC. Its protein product is CASRARGYGYTF.

Here the CDR3 reads CASTPSGTGRSQHF. In DNA form, the CDR3 reads TGTGCCAGCACCCCCTCTGGGACAGGGAGGTCCCAGCATTTT. The genes are TRBV28 and TRBJ1-5, with TRBD1 identical over 9 bases. V trimming: 7 bases; J trimming: 11 bases; junction bases outside the gene matches: 12. The CDR3 runs 14 residues. Per the germline V gene, CDR1 is MDHEN and CDR2 is SYDVKM.

This sequence joins TRBV7-9 and TRBJ2-7; D may be TRBD1 (7 bases). The CDR3 loop spans 14 amino acids. V was trimmed by 4 bases and J by 2 bases, leaving 12 bases between them. CDR1 and CDR2 from the germline V gene are SEHNR and FQNEAQ (reference sequence). The DNA of the CDR3 is TGTGCCAGCAGCTCCCAGGGGGGACCCTACGAGCAGTACTTC. Translation gives CASSSQGGPYEQYF.

The chain uses TRBV5-1 and TRBJ2-1; TRBD2 is a possible D gene (5 bases). This CDR3 contains 13 residues. Germline CDR1 is SGHRS and CDR2 is YFSETQ. Trimming stripped 4 bases from V and 13 bases from J, with 18 bases between. Written as DNA, the CDR3 is TGCGCCAGCAGCCGGACTCGAGAGGAGGAACAGTTCTTC. It specifies CASSRTREEEQFF.

DNA of the CDR3: TGTGCCTGGAGTGCCCCGTCTGGAAACACCATATATTTT. Translation: CAWSAPSGNTIYF. This rearrangement joins TRBV30 to TRBJ1-3; the D is unclear. The CDR3 spans 13 residues. V shed 1 base and J shed 1 base, with 5 bases lying between them. Looked up from germline, CDR1 is GTSNPN and CDR2 is SVGIG (reference sequence).

The rearrangement uses TRBV4-2 and TRBJ1-1; TRBD1 aligns across 9 bases. This CDR3 is 15 amino acids long. V shed 3 bases and J 8 bases; nucleotides not matched to a gene: 10. CDR1 is LGHNA and CDR2 is YNFKEQ in the germline V gene. DNA for the CDR3: TGTGCCAGCAGCCACCCCCCCGGGACAGGGCAAGAAGCTTTCTTT. Translated, it gives CASSHPPGTGQEAFF.

This clone counts as medium-sized. This chain joins TRBV7-2 and TRBJ1-4; D might be TRBD1 (6 bases). CDR3 length equals 14 residues. Trimming removed 2 bases at V and 8 bases at J, with 12 bases between. Germline V gives CDR1 SGHTA, CDR2 FQGNSA. CDR3 bases: TGTGCCAGCAGCTTAACCGGACAGCAGGAAAAACTGTTTTTT. Its translation: CASSLTGQQEKLFF.

The rearrangement joins TRBV4-1 to TRBJ2-3, with TRBD2 matching over 9 bases. Germline values: CDR1 MGHRA, CDR2 YSYEKL. Losses at the gene ends were 4 bases for V and 0 bases for J; bases not matched to a gene: 17. The CDR3 extends over 20 amino acids. The CDR3 bases are TGCGCCAGCAGCCGCCTTCCGGCTAGCGGGACACCTTCTAGCACAGATACGCAGTATTTT. Protein product: CASSRLPASGTPSSTDTQYF.